This TCR beta chain appears in the sequencing data of a study of cytomegalovirus exposure and HLA in healthy donors. The V gene's germline CDR1 is MNHEY and CDR2 SVGAGI. Between the trimmed V and J ends, which lost 0 bases and 1 base, there was a span of 3 bases. The CDR3 length is 13 residues. Primers included in the PCR were 60 Vbeta and 13 Jbeta primers. Generated by immunoSEQ multiplex PCR, the TCRdb table keeps only in-frame clones and is missing some. The table has around 200,000 clones, about 80% seen once; the top ten hold 2.5% to 3%. On this clone: The sample holds other DNA sequences that translate to the same CDR3.

The sequencing sample was made of PBMCs. This TCR came from a woman aged 55-69 years in good health and CMV-seropositive. This chain links TRBV6-5 with TRBJ1-1; D is uncertain. The chain's CDR3 is CASSYSRNTEAFF. CDR3 coding DNA: TGTGCCAGCAGTTACTCCAGGAACACTGAAGCTTTCTTT.